What follows are 3 T cell receptor beta chains derived from one specimen sequenced in a study of human T cells and chemical hapten exposure. Sample time point: patch test 3, about 24 weeks after DPC sensitization. Documented treatment: therapeutic diphenylcyclopropenone sensitization with weekly scalp DPC. TCRdb reprocessed the RACE reads via MiXCR and lists one record per CDR3 protein. Counted here are roughly 200,000 distinct CDR3 sequences, about 22% occurring once; the ten biggest clones make up roughly 2.4%. The source material was whole blood, sampled in connection with sensitization to the hapten diphenylcyclopropenone (DPC). These receptors were collected from a woman in her forties with alopecia areata. Some clones in this sample may be carry-over from other donors' samples.

The rearrangement uses TRBV9 and TRBJ2-1; D is possibly TRBD2 (5 bases). Germline V gene data show CDR1 as SGDLS and CDR2 as YYNGEE. This CDR3 is 15 amino acids long. V dropped 0 bases and J dropped 7 bases, with 14 bases sitting between them. CDR3 sequence (DNA): TGTGCCAGCAGCGTAGAGCCGTCGCGGAGGAATGAGCAGTTCTTC. It codes for CASSVEPSRRNEQFF. Full variable domain (missing parts from reference TRBV9 and TRBJ2-1): DSGVTQTPKHLITATGQRVTLRCSPRSGDLSVYWYQQSLDQGLQFLIQYYNGEERAKGNILERFSAQQFPDLHSELNLSSLELGDSALYFCASSVEPSRRNEQFFGPGTRLTVL.

The chain is built from TRBV7-2 and TRBJ2-3; D is uncertain. Trimming pared 3 bases from V and 2 bases from J, leaving 9 bases between. In germline, CDR1 is SGHTA, CDR2 FQGNSA. The CDR3 sequence is 14 residues long. The CDR3, as DNA: TGTGCCAGCAGCTTCAGATCTTCCACAGATACGCAGTATTTT. This gives the protein CASSFRSSTDTQYF. Using reference TRBV7-2 and TRBJ2-3 for the parts outside the CDR3, the full variable domain is GAGVSQSPSNKVTEKGKDVELRCDPISGHTALYWYRQSLGQGLEFLIYFQGNSAPDKSGLPSDRFSAERTGGSVSTLTIQRTQQEDSAVYLCASSFRSSTDTQYFGPGTRLTVL.

In DNA form, the CDR3 reads TGTGCCAGCAGTCCCAGGGCAGGGCCAGCTAGCACAGATACGCAGTATTTT. It yields the protein CASSPRAGPASTDTQYF. The chain links TRBV6-5 to TRBJ2-3; D might be TRBD1 (5 bases). The CDR3 runs to 17 residues. Germline CDR1 reads MNHEY; CDR2 reads SVGAGI. V gave up 5 bases and J gave up 0 bases, with 18 bases separating them.